This T cell receptor beta chain was sequenced for a study of TIL therapy for anti-PD-1-resistant metastatic lung cancer. The CDR3 is made up of 19 amino acids. The germline V gene has CDR1 SGHRS and CDR2 YFSETQ. The V segment lost 4 bases and the J segment 6 bases; nucleotides outside the gene matches: 21. The immunoSEQ assay was v3. Survey-level samples got 1.5 million to 2.5 million read pairs; deep-level samples got roughly 4.5-6.5 million. Sequencing was performed with immunoSEQ multiplex PCR; in TCRdb, only in-frame clones are kept and a portion is missing. Of 20,000 to 25,000 clones in the sample, about 79% were seen once. Time point specified: pre-treatment sample, taken before nivolumab and TIL therapy.

The V gene is TRBV5-1, the J gene TRBJ2-1; 8 nucleotides match TRBD1. The sequencing used blood, collected at baseline. This clonotype was obtained from a person aged 25-85 years with non-small cell lung cancer. The CDR3 sequence: CASSIGLNLGQGPRNEQFF. The CDR3 coding sequence is TGCGCCAGCAGCATTGGCCTTAACTTAGGACAGGGTCCCCGCAATGAGCAGTTCTTC.